The 28 T cell receptor beta chains given below trace back to one sample, sequenced in a study of blood T cell repertoires in COVID-19. TCRdb keeps only in-frame clones here, not all; method: immunoSEQ multiplex PCR. Found here are hundreds of thousands of clones, around nine tenths of them singletons; the top ten hold 2% to 3%. Material: PBMCs or T cells enriched from blood (not recorded which). Receptors originate from a man aged 60 to 69 who had recovered from COVID-19.

The J gene is TRBJ2-5, the V gene TRBV18; tentatively, D is TRBD2 (5 bases). Germline V gives CDR1 KGHSH, CDR2 LQKENI. Between the trimmed V and J ends, which lost 2 bases and 5 bases, there was a span of 12 bases. This CDR3 comprises 14 residues. CDR3 sequence reads: CASSPGGGGETQYF. The DNA for the CDR3 is TGTGCCAGCTCACCAGGTGGAGGCGGGGAGACCCAGTACTTC.

The chain is built from TRBV4-1 and TRBJ1-3, with D possibly TRBD1 on 5 matching bases. Trimming pared 4 bases from V and 0 bases from J, leaving 16 bases between. The CDR3 loop spans 17 amino acids. Germline CDR1 reads MGHRA; CDR2 reads YSYEKL. CDR3 loop: CASSRTLAGPSGNTIYF. CDR3 DNA sequence: TGCGCCAGCAGCCGAACTCTGGCGGGGCCCTCTGGAAACACCATATATTTT.

This clone was counted between two and nine times. The rearrangement links TRBV4-1 to TRBJ1-2; no definite D call. The length of the CDR3 is 12 residues. Trimming stripped 5 bases from V and 4 bases from J, with 8 bases between. Germline CDR1 MGHRA, CDR2 YSYEKL. The CDR3 region has the DNA TGCGCCAGCAGCGGCGACACCTATGGCTACACCTTC. The encoded protein is CASSGDTYGYTF.

This rearrangement joins TRBV4-1 to TRBJ2-1, with D possibly being TRBD1 (5 bases). The CDR3 extends over 17 amino acids. Germline-derived CDR1 and CDR2 are MGHRA and YSYEKL. V lost 3 bases and J lost 6, with 21 bases in between. CDR3 in DNA: TGCGCCAGCAGCCATCCCACAGGTCGTGGCACCCCCAATGAGCAGTTCTTC. This gives the protein CASSHPTGRGTPNEQFF.

This clone was recorded only once. The sample carries other DNA sequences with the same CDR3. The rearrangement links TRBV3-1 (or the pseudogene TRBV3-2) to TRBJ1-6; 10 positions match TRBD1. Germline assignment: CDR1 LGHDT and CDR2 YNNKEL (reference sequence). The CDR3 contains 14 residues. Trimming cost V 3 bases and J 7 bases; bases outside gene matches: 0. The CDR3 DNA reads as TGTGCCAGCAGCCAGGGACAGGGGAATTCACCCCTCCACTTT. Encoded protein: CASSQGQGNSPLHF.

CDR3 nucleotide sequence: TGCGCCAGCAGCCAAGGGGAGATCTCTTTCTCCTATAATTCACCCCTCCACTTT. Its protein is CASSQGEISFSYNSPLHF. The V call is TRBV4-1, the J call TRBJ1-6; D is undetermined. The germline CDR1 and CDR2 sequences are MGHRA and YSYEKL. This CDR3 is 18 amino acids long. V dropped 1 base and J dropped 0 bases, with 13 bases sitting between them.

Note on this clone: This CDR3 is also generated by other DNA sequences in the sample. V is TRBV5-4 and J is TRBJ2-1; the match to TRBD2 covers 10 bases. Trimming at V came to 6 bases and at J to 6 bases, leaving 3 bases not matched to a gene. CDR3 size: 13 residues. Germline lookup yields CDR1 SGHNT and CDR2 YYREEE (reference sequence). DNA for the CDR3: TGTGCCAGCACCTTAGCGGGGGGCAATGAGCAGTTCTTC. This translates into CASTLAGGNEQFF.

The chain employs TRBV6-5 and TRBJ1-2; D may be TRBD1 (6 bases). Germline-derived CDR1 and CDR2 are MNHEY and SVGAGI. There are 12 residues in the CDR3. Deletions cut 10 bases from V and 7 bases from J, with 16 bases between. As DNA, the CDR3 is TGTGCCACCACTATAACAGGGTTTGGCTACACCTTC. Translated, it gives CATTITGFGYTF.

The genes are TRBV2 and TRBJ1-1, with D hard to call. Per the germline V gene, CDR1 is SNHLY and CDR2 is FYNNEI. The CDR3 extends over 16 amino acids. Trimming shortened V by 6 bases and J by 0 bases, and 17 bases separated the two germline ends. For the CDR3, the DNA is TGTGCCAGCAGCCAGGAGGTGGGAGTAATGAACACTGAAGCTTTCTTT. Encoded protein: CASSQEVGVMNTEAFF.

The chain has TRBV19 and TRBJ1-5; D gene unclear. CDR3 length: 13 residues. With 6 bases removed from V and 3 bases from J, the gap between germline ends came to 9 bases. Germline CDR1 LNHDA, CDR2 SQIVND (reference sequence). Written as DNA, the CDR3 is TGTGCCAGTAGGCGGGCCAACAATCAGCCCCAGCATTTT. Translating gives CASRRANNQPQHF.

This chain joins TRBV5-1 and TRBJ2-2; D is unclear. Germline V gives CDR1 SGHRS, CDR2 YFSETQ. This CDR3 is 15 amino acids long. Trimming stripped 3 bases from V and 0 bases from J, with 9 bases between. The CDR3, as DNA: TGCGCCAGCAGCTCCCTGGCCTCGAACACCGGGGAGCTGTTTTTT. Translation: CASSSLASNTGELFF.

The chain joins TRBV5-4 to TRBJ1-2; a weak D match, TRBD1 (6 bases). Germline V gene data show CDR1 as SGHNT and CDR2 as YYREEE (reference sequence). The V end was cut by 5 bases, the J end by 4 bases, with 12 bases between. This CDR3 has 13 amino acids. CDR3 residues: CASSSTGSYGYTF. The CDR3 coding sequence is TGTGCCAGCAGTTCCACAGGGTCCTATGGCTACACCTTC. Filled out from reference TRBV5-4 and TRBJ1-2, the complete variable domain reads ETGVTQSPTHLIKTRGQQVTLRCSSQSGHNTVSWYQQALGQGPQFIFQYYREEENGRGNFPPRFSGLQFPNYSSELNVNALELDDSALYLCASSSTGSYGYTFGSGTRLTVV.

The V call is TRBV7-2, the J call TRBJ2-2, with D unclear. Germline-derived CDR1 and CDR2 are SGHTA and FQGNSA. The CDR3 loop spans 13 amino acids. The V gene lost 2 bases and the J gene lost 8 bases, with 9 bases spanning the gap. The CDR3 here is CASSLLVSGELFF. DNA of the CDR3: TGTGCCAGCAGCTTACTAGTATCTGGGGAGCTGTTTTTT.

The chain couples TRBV6-5 to TRBJ2-3, with D possibly being TRBD2 (6 bases). The germline V gene encodes CDR1 MNHEY and CDR2 SVGAGI. This CDR3 region has 13 residues. V lost 6 bases and J 4 bases, leaving 11 bases between the germline ends. CDR3 sequence (DNA): TGTGCCAGCAGCCACGTAGCGGCAGATACGCAGTATTTT. This sequence encodes CASSHVAADTQYF.

This chain connects TRBV9 to TRBJ2-1; TRBD1 might be the D (5 bases). The CDR3 contains 13 residues. The V and J ends lost 3 bases and 9 bases respectively, with 13 bases between them. Germline V gene sequence: CDR1 SGDLS, CDR2 YYNGEE. The DNA of the CDR3 is TGTGCCAGCAGCGAGGGGATAGCTACTGAGCAGTTCTTC. Translation gives CASSEGIATEQFF.

The J gene is TRBJ1-1, the V gene TRBV5-1, with D unclear. From germline, CDR1 is SGHRS and CDR2 YFSETQ. V lost 0 bases to trimming and J lost 6 bases, with 12 bases between them. There are 14 residues in the CDR3. This chain's CDR3 is CASSLVAGKAEAFF. The CDR3 bases are TGCGCCAGCAGCTTGGTAGCGGGGAAGGCTGAAGCTTTCTTT.

The chain combines TRBV9 with TRBJ2-3; D gene unclear. The CDR3 has 12 residues. Germline V gene lookup returns CDR1 SGDLS and CDR2 YYNGEE. The germline V and J ends were trimmed by 4 bases and 6 bases, with 9 bases remaining between them. The CDR3 here is CASSPSLDTQYF. The CDR3 nucleotides read TGTGCCAGCAGCCCCTCACTGGATACGCAGTATTTT.

This clone occurred once. This chain links TRBV4-1 with TRBJ1-2; possibly TRBD1 for D (5 bases). V was shortened by 2 bases and J by 6 bases, with 16 bases between the two germline ends. Germline lookup yields CDR1 MGHRA and CDR2 YSYEKL. The CDR3 sequence is 15 residues long. This CDR3 reads CASSQPGRGMDGYTF. The CDR3 DNA reads as TGCGCCAGCAGCCAACCTGGGCGGGGGATGGATGGCTACACCTTC.

The genes are TRBV9 and TRBJ2-3, with D possibly TRBD2 on 6 matching bases. CDR3 length: 15 amino acids. Trimming took off 7 bases at V and 6 bases at J, with 21 bases between the two ends. The V gene's germline CDR1 is SGDLS and CDR2 YYNGEE. This CDR3 is CASAGTSKSRDTQYF. CDR3 in DNA: TGTGCCAGCGCCGGGACTTCGAAGTCTCGGGATACGCAGTATTTT. Looking up the rest from reference TRBV9 and TRBJ2-3 gives the full variable domain: DSGVTQTPKHLITATGQRVTLRCSPRSGDLSVYWYQQSLDQGLQFLIQYYNGEERAKGNILERFSAQQFPDLHSELNLSSLELGDSALYFCASAGTSKSRDTQYFGPGTRLTVL.

There are many counts of this clone. Other DNA sequences in this sample translate to the same CDR3. This chain links TRBV5-1 with TRBJ2-7; TRBD2 might be the D (5 bases). From germline, CDR1 is SGHRS and CDR2 YFSETQ. This CDR3 region has 13 residues. V shed 4 bases and J shed 0 bases, with 8 bases lying between them. CDR3 sequence (DNA): TGCGCCAGCAGCCCGGGGAACTCCTACGAGCAGTACTTC. Translated, it gives CASSPGNSYEQYF.

The chain has TRBV6-5 and TRBJ2-7; perhaps TRBD1 as D (6 bases). CDR1 and CDR2 (germline): MNHEY, SVGAGI. V was shortened by 3 bases and J by 10 bases, with 16 bases between the two germline ends. This CDR3 is 13 amino acids long. CDR3 in DNA: TGTGCCAGCAGTTATGTTGTTGGGGGCCCACAGTACTTC. This encodes CASSYVVGGPQYF.

V and J are TRBV5-4 and TRBJ1-4; 7 bases map to TRBD1. V dropped 2 bases and J dropped 4; count of bases not matched to a gene: 2. CDR3 size: 14 residues. CDR1 and CDR2 (germline): SGHNT, YYREEE (reference sequence). CDR3 DNA: TGTGCCAGCAGCTTCGACAGGGTTAATGAAAAACTGTTTTTT. It encodes CASSFDRVNEKLFF.

The rearrangement uses TRBV10-3 and TRBJ2-7; TRBD2 matches at 11 bases. Trimming at V came to 6 bases and at J to 3 bases, leaving 4 bases not matched to a gene. This CDR3 is 14 amino acids long. Germline loops: CDR1 ENHRY, CDR2 SYGVKD. CDR3 in amino acids: CAIRKGLADYEQYF. The CDR3 DNA follows: TGTGCCATCAGGAAGGGACTAGCGGACTACGAGCAGTACTTC.

The count of this clone is one. This chain links TRBV5-1 with TRBJ2-4; D uncertain. The germline gives CDR1 SGHRS, CDR2 YFSETQ. This CDR3 is built from 15 residues. Trimming pared 6 bases from V and 1 base from J, leaving 14 bases between. CDR3 protein: CASTPGVLAKNIQYF. The CDR3 coding sequence is TGCGCCAGCACCCCCGGAGTACTCGCCAAAAACATTCAGTACTTC.

This sequence joins TRBV9 and TRBJ2-2; maybe TRBD2 (5 bases). Germline-derived CDR1 and CDR2 are SGDLS and YYNGEE. This CDR3 has 13 amino acids. Trimming removed 0 bases at V and 11 bases at J, with 11 bases between. CDR3 sequence reads: CASSVEYEGELFF. The DNA of the CDR3 is TGTGCCAGCAGCGTAGAATACGAGGGTGAGCTGTTTTTT.

This clone was recorded a few times. CDR3 DNA sequence: TGCAGCGTTGGGCAGGCCTACGAGCAGTACTTC. Amino acids: CSVGQAYEQYF. V gene TRBV29-1 combines with J gene TRBJ2-7; D not certain. With 4 bases removed from V and 2 bases from J, the gap between germline ends came to 6 bases. There are 11 residues in the CDR3. Germline-derived CDR1 and CDR2 are SQVTM and ANQGSEA.

The gene calls are TRBV4-2 and TRBJ2-1; 14 bases map to TRBD2. The trim removed 7 bases at V and 8 bases at J, leaving 7 bases unmatched. The germline V gene encodes CDR1 LGHNA and CDR2 YNFKEQ. There are 15 residues in the CDR3. The CDR3 nucleotides are TGTGCCAGCAACCGAGGGACTAGCGGGAGCTATGAGCAGTTCTTC. This sequence encodes CASNRGTSGSYEQFF.

This chain connects TRBV9 to TRBJ2-1; tentative D call: TRBD2 (6 bases). V dropped 0 bases and J dropped 3 bases, with 16 bases sitting between them. Germline V gives CDR1 SGDLS, CDR2 YYNGEE. This CDR3 is built from 17 residues. CDR3 in DNA: TGTGCCAGCAGCGTAGGGGTGTCTAGCGCTTTCTACAATGAGCAGTTCTTC. Residues: CASSVGVSSAFYNEQFF.